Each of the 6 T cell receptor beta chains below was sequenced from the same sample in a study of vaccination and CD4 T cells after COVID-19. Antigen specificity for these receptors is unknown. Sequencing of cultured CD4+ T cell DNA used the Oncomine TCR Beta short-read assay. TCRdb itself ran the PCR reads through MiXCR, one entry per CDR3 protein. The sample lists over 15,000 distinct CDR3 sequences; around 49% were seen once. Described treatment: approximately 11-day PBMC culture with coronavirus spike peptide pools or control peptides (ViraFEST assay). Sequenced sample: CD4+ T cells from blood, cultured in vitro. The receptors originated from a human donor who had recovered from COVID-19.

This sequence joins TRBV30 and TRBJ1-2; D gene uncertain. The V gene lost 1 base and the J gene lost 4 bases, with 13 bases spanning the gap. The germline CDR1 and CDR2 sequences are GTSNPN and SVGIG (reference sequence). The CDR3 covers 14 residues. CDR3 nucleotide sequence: TGTGCCTGGAGTGGGCGAGGTTTGGGCTATGGCTACACCTTC. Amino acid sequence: CAWSGRGLGYGYTF.

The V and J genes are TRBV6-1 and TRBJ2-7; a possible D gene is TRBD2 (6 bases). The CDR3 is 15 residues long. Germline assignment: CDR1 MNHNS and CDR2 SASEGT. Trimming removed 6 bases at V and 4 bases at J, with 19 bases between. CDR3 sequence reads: CASRAGVGGGYEQYF. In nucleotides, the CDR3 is TGTGCCAGCAGGGCGGGCGTGGGGGGAGGTTACGAGCAGTACTTC.

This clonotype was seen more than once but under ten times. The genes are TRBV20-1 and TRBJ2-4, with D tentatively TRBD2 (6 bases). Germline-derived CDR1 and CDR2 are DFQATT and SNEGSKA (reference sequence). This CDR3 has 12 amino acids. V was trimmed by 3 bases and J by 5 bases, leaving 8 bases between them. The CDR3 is CSASGGQNIQYF. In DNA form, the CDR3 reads TGCAGTGCTAGCGGGGGACAAAACATTCAGTACTTC.

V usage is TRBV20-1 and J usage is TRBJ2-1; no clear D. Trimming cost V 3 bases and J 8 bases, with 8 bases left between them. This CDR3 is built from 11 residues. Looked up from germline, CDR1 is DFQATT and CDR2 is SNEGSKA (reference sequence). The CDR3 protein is CSASKRDEQFF. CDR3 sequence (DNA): TGCAGTGCTAGCAAGCGCGATGAGCAGTTCTTC.

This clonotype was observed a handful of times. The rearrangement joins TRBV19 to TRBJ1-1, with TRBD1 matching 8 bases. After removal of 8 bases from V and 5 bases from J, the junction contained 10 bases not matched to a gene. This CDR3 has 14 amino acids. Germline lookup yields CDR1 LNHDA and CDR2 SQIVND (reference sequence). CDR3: CASLLDRGGTEAFF. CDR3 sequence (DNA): TGTGCCAGTTTACTTGACAGGGGAGGGACTGAAGCTTTCTTT.

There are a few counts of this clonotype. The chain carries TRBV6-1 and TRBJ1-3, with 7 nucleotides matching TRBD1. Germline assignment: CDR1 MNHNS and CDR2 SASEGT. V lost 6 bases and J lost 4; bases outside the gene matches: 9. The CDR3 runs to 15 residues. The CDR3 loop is CASRPTGAGGNTIYF. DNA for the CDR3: TGTGCCAGCAGACCTACAGGGGCGGGGGGAAACACCATATATTTT.